This T cell receptor (beta chain) appears in the sequencing data of a study of blood T cells in healthy people across ages. Turning to the study itself: Template switching retrieved approximately one barcoded beta molecule for each two T cells.

A J-beta primer mix and a sample-barcoded 5' primer were used in a second PCR of roughly 6 to 11 cycles. Each TCR beta cDNA got a 12-nucleotide random molecular identifier. TCRdb recomputed calls from the 5' RACE reads with MiXCR, one row per CDR3 protein. The table includes about 1.7 million distinct CDR3 sequences, about 30% detected once. This CDR3 is built from 15 residues. With V trimmed by 3 bases and J by 7 bases, 5 bases remained unmatched. Sequences were obtained from blood. The chain combines TRBV12-3 or TRBV12-4 with TRBJ1-5, with TRBD1 identical over 11 bases. This receptor was obtained from a woman in her thirties in good health. The CDR3 DNA follows: TGTGCCAGCAGTTTTGGGGGACAGGGGGGGCAGCCCCAGCATTTT. This sequence encodes CASSFGGQGGQPQHF.